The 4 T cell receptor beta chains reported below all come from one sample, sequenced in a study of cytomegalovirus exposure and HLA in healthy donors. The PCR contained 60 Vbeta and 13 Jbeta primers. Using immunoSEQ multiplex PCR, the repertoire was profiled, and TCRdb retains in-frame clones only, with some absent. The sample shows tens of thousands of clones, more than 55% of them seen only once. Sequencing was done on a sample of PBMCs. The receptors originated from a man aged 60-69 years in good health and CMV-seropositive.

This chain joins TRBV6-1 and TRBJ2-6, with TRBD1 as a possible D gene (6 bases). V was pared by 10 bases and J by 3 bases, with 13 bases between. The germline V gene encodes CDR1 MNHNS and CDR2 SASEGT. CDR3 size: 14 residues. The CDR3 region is CATLGGYGANVLTF. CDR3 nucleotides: TGTGCCACTCTAGGGGGTTATGGGGCCAACGTCCTGACTTTC.

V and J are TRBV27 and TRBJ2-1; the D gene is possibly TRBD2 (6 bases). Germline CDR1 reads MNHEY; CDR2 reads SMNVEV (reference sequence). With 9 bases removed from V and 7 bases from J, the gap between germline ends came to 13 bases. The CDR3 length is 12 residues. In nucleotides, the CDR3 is TGTGCCAGTCAATTCCGGGGGAATGAGCAGTTCTTC. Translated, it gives CASQFRGNEQFF.

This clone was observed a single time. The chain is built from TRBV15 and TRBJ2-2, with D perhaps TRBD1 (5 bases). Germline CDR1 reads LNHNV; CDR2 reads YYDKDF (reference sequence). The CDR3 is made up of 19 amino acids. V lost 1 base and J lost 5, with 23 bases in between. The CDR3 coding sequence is TGTGCCACCAGCAGAGGTAAGTCGAGACAGTTAGACCAAACCGGGGAGCTGTTTTTT. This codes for CATSRGKSRQLDQTGELFF.

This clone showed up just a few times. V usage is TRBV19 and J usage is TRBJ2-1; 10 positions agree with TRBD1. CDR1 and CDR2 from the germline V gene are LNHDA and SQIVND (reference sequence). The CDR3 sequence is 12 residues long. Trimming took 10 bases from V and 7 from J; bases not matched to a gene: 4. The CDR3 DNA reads TGTGCCACCCGGACAGGGGGGAATGAGCAGTTCTTC. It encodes CATRTGGNEQFF.